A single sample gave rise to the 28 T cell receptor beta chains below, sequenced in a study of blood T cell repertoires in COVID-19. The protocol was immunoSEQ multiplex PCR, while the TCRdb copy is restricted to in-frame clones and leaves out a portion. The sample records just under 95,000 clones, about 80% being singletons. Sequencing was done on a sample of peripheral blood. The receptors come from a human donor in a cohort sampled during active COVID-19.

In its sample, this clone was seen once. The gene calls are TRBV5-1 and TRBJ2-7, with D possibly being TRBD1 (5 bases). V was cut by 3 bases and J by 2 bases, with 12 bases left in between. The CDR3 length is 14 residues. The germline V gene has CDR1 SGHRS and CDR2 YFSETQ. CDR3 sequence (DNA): TGCGCCAGCAGCTCATCAGGGCCTCCCTACGAGCAGTACTTC. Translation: CASSSSGPPYEQYF.

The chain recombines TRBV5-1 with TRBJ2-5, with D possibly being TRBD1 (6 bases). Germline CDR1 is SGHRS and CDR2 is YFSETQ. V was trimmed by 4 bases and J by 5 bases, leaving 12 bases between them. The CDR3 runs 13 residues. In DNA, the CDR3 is TGCGCCAGCAGCCCGGACAGTGGGGAGACCCAGTACTTC. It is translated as CASSPDSGETQYF.

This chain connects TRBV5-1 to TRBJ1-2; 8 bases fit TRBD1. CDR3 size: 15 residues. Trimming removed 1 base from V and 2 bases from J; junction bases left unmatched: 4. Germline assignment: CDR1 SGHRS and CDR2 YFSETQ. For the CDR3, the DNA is TGCGCCAGCAGCTTGAGACAGGGGACAAACTATGGCTACACCTTC. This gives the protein CASSLRQGTNYGYTF.

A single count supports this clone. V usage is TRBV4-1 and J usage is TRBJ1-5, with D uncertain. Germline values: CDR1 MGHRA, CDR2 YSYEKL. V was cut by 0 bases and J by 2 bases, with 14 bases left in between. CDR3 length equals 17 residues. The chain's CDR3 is CASSQDGSGRGNQPQHF. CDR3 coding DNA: TGCGCCAGCAGCCAAGATGGGTCCGGGAGGGGCAATCAGCCCCAGCATTTT.

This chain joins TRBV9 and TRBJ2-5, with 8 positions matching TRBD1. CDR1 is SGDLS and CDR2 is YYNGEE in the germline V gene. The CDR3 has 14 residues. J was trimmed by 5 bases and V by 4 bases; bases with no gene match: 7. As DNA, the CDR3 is TGTGCCAGCAGCATTGGACAGGGTAGGGAGACCCAGTACTTC. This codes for CASSIGQGRETQYF.

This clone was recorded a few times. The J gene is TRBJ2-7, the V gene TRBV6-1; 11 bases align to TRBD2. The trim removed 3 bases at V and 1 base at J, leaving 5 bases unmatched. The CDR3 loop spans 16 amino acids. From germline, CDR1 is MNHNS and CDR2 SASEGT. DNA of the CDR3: TGTGCCAGCAGTGAGCGACTAGCGGGGACATCCTACGAGCAGTACTTC. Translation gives CASSERLAGTSYEQYF.

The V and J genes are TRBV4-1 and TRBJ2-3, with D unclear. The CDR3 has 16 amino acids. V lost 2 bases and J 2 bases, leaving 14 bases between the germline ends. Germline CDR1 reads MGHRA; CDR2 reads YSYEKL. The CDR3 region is CASSQSTGGTTDTQYF. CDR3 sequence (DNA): TGCGCCAGCAGCCAAAGTACCGGCGGTACCACAGATACGCAGTATTTT.

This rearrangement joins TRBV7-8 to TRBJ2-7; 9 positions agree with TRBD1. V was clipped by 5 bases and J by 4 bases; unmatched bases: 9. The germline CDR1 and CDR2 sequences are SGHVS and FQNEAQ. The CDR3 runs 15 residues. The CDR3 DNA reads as TGTGCCAGCAGCCCGAGTCCCGGGACAGGGTACGAGCAGTACTTC. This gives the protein CASSPSPGTGYEQYF.

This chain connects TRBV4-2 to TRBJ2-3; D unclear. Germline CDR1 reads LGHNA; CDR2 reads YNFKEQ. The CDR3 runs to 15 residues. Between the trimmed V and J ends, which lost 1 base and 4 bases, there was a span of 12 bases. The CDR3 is CASSQGLLPADTQYF. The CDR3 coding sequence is TGTGCCAGCAGCCAAGGACTCCTCCCCGCAGATACGCAGTATTTT.

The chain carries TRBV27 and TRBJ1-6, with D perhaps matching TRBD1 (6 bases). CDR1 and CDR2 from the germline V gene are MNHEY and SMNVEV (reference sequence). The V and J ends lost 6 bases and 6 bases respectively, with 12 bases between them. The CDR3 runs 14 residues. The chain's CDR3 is CASRPTGSNSPLHF. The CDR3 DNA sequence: TGTGCCAGCAGACCGACAGGATCTAATTCACCCCTCCACTTT.

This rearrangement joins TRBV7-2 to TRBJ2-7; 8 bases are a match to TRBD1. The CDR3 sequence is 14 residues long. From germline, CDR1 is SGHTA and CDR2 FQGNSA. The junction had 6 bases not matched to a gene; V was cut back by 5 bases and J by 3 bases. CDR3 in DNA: TGTGCCAGCAGCCCGACAGGGGCACACTACGAGCAGTACTTC. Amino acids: CASSPTGAHYEQYF.

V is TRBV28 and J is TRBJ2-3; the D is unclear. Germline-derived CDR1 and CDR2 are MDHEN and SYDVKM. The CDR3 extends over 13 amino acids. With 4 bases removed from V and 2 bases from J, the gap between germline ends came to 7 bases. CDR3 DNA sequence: TGTGCCAGCAGTTCCCCAAACACAGATACGCAGTATTTT. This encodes CASSSPNTDTQYF.

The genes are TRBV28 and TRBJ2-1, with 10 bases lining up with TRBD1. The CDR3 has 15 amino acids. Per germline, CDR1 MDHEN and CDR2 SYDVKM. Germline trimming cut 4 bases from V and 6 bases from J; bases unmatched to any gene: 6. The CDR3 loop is CASSYSGTGVNEQFF. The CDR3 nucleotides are TGTGCCAGCAGTTACTCCGGGACAGGGGTCAATGAGCAGTTCTTC.

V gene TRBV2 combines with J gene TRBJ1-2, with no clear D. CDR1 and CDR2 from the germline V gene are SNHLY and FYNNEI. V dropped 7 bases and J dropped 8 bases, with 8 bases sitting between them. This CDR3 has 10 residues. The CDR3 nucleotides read TGTGCCAGCACTGGGGAGGGCTACACCTTC. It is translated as CASTGEGYTF. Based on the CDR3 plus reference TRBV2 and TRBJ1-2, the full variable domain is EPEVTQTPSHQVTQMGQEVILRCVPISNHLYFYWYRQILGQKVEFLVSFYNNEISEKSEIFDDQFSVERPDGSNFTLKIRSTKLEDSAMYFCASTGEGYTFGSGTRLTVV.

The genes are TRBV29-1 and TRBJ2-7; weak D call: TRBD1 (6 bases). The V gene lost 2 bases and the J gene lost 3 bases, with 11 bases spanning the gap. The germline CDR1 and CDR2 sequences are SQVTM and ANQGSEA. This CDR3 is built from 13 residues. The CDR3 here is CSVERGGGYEQYF. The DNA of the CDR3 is TGCAGCGTTGAACGAGGGGGTGGCTACGAGCAGTACTTC.

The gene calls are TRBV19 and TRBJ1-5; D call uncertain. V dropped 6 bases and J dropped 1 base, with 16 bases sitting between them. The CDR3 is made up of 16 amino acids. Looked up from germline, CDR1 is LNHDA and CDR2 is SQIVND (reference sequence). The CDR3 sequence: CASSPLGEGSNQPQHF. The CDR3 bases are TGTGCCAGTAGCCCCCTCGGGGAGGGAAGCAATCAGCCCCAGCATTTT.

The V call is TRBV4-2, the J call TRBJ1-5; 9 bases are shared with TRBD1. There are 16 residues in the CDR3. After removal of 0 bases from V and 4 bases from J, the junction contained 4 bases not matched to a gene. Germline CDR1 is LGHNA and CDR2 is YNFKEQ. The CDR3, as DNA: TGTGCCAGCAGCCAAGATGGGGGGACAGGGAATCAGCCCCAGCATTTT. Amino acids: CASSQDGGTGNQPQHF.

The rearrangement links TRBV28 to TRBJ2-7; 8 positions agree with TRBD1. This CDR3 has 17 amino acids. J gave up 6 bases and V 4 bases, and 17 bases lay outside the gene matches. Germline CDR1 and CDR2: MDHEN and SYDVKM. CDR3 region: CASSSQGAGGFFAEQYF. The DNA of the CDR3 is TGTGCCAGCAGTTCCCAGGGGGCTGGCGGCTTTTTCGCCGAGCAGTACTTC.

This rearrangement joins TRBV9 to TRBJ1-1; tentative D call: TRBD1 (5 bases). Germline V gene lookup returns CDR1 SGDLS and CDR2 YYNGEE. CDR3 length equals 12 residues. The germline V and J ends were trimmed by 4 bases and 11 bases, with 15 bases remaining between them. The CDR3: CASSRDGGAAFF. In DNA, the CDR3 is TGTGCCAGCAGCCGGGACGGGGGAGCGGCTTTCTTT.

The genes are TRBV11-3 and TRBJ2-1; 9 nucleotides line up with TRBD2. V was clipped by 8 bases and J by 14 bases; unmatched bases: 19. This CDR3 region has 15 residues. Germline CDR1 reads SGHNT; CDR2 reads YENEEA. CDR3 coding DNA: TGTGCCAGCCGTGTTCGGCGGGAGGGCCGGGTTTTTAAGTTCTTC. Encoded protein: CASRVRREGRVFKFF.

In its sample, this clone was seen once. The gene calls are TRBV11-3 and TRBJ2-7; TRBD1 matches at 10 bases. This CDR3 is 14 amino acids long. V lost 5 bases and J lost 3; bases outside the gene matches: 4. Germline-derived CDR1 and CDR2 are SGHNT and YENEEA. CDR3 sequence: CASSHGTGDYEQYF. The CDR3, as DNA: TGTGCCAGCAGCCATGGGACAGGGGACTACGAGCAGTACTTC.

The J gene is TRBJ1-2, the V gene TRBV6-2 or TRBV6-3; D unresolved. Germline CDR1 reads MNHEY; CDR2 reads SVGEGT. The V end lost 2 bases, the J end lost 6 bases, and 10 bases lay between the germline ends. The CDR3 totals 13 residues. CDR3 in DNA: TGTGCCAGCAGTTACAGTACGAGCGATGGCTACACCTTC. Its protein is CASSYSTSDGYTF.

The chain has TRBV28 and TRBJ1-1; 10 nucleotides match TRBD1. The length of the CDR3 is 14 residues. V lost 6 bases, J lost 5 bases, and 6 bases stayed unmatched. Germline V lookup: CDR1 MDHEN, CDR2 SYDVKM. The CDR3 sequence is CASSPGQGVTEAFF. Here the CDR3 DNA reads TGTGCCAGCAGCCCCGGACAGGGGGTAACTGAAGCTTTCTTT.

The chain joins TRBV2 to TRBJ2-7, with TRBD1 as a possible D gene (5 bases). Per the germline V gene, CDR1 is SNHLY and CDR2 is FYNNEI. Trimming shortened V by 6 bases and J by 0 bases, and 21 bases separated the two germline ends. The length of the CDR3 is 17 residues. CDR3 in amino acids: CASSVSTATVYSYEQYF. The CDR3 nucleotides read TGTGCCAGCAGCGTGTCCACCGCGACAGTTTACTCCTACGAGCAGTACTTC.

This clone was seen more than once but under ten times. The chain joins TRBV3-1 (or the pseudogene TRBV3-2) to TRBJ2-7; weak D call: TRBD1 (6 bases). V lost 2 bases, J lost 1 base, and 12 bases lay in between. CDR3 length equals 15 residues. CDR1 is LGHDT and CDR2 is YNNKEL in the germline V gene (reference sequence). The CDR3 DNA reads TGTGCCAGCAGCCAACAGGGGCCGTTTTCCTACGAGCAGTACTTC. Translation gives CASSQQGPFSYEQYF.

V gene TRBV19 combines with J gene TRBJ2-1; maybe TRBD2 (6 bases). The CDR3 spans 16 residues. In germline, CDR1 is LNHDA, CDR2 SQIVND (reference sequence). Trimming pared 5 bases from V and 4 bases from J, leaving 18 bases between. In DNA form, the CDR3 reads TGTGCCAGTAGTCCAGCACCGGGACTGCCGTACAATGAGCAGTTCTTC. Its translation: CASSPAPGLPYNEQFF.

CDR3 loop: CASSVMTSGIYEQYF. The CDR3 DNA is TGTGCCAGCAGCGTCATGACTAGCGGGATTTACGAGCAGTACTTC. This chain joins TRBV7-9 and TRBJ2-7; 11 bases are a match to TRBD2. V dropped 5 bases and J dropped 4; count of bases not matched to a gene: 7. Germline V gene lookup returns CDR1 SEHNR and CDR2 FQNEAQ (reference sequence). The CDR3 has 15 amino acids.

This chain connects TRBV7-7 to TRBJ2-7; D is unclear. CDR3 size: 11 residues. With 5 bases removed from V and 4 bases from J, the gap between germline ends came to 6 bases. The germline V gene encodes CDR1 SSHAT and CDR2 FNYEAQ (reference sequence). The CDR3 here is CASSPPYEQYF. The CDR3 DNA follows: TGTGCCAGCAGCCCCCCATACGAGCAGTACTTC.